This entry is about one T cell receptor beta chain. This sample was included in a study of molecular identifiers for immune sequencing clone quantification. TCRdb processed the PCR reads anew with MiXCR; each CDR3 protein has one entry. The sample has hundreds of thousands of distinct CDR3 sequences, about a fifth seen once. The CDR3 totals 13 residues. Germline V gives CDR1 GTSNPN, CDR2 SVGIG (reference sequence). V was pared by 1 base and J by 2 bases, with 6 bases between. The V call is TRBV30, the J call TRBJ2-1, with D possibly TRBD2 on 5 matching bases. Sequencing used naive CD8+ T cells from blood, with Jurkat cell RNA spiked in. Specified subset: FACS-sorted CD8+CD4-CCR7+CD45RA+ naive T cells. The receptor was derived from a human donor in good health. Some libraries in this study had Jurkat cell RNA spiked in. The chain's CDR3 is CAWSDGAYNEQFF. Here the CDR3 DNA reads TGTGCCTGGAGTGACGGGGCCTACAATGAGCAGTTCTTC.